This note documents a single T cell receptor (beta chain) sequence. Per the authors' pipeline: Reference gene primer amplification yielded estimated nucleated cell counts. Profiled with immunoSEQ multiplex PCR; TCRdb holds only in-frame clones, not every one. V, J and clone size reflect that table, while D and trimming were determined from the DNA. This table has some 74,000 clones, roughly nine tenths appearing once. These data come from a study of blood T cell repertoires in COVID-19. On the study more broadly: The cDNA or gDNA used as material had been derived from T cells, B-cell-depleted T cells, or PBMCs.

The CDR3 is 13 residues long. The V gene lost 0 bases and the J gene lost 3 bases, with 5 bases spanning the gap. Germline loops: CDR1 LNHDA, CDR2 SQIVND (reference sequence). The TCR comes from a man aged 45-60 years with COVID-19, enrolled during active disease. The chain carries TRBV19 and TRBJ2-5, with D perhaps matching TRBD2 (5 bases). Sequenced material: peripheral blood. As DNA, the CDR3 is TGTGCCAGTAGTATAGACGGGGAAGAGACCCAGTACTTC. It codes for CASSIDGEETQYF.